These T cell receptor beta chains were read from a single sample in a study of blood T cells in healthy people across ages. TCRdb reprocessed the 5' RACE reads via MiXCR and lists one record per CDR3 protein. Of over 750,000 distinct CDR3 sequences in the sample, roughly 25% were seen once. This sample was shared with a second study, whose subject was T cells of mothers and their children.

Material: blood. The receptor source for this set is a boy between 10 and 17 years old in good health. Each CDR3 is given with its conserved first and last residue. The D gene is left open where the match is weak. Part of the rows lack a size; the others show once, few, many or a class for expanded clones.

abundance: many
v_gene: TRBV29-1
d_gene: TRBD2
j_gene: TRBJ2-5
CDR3nt: TGCAGCGTTGGGCCAGGGAGGGTACAAGAGACCCAGTACTTC
CDR3aa: CSVGPGRVQETQYF

abundance: .
v_gene: TRBV25-1
d_gene: .
j_gene: TRBJ1-1
CDR3nt: TGTGCCAGCAGGCTCGTCAAGATCGGGAACACTGAAGCTTTCTTT
CDR3aa: CASRLVKIGNTEAFF

abundance: few
v_gene: TRBV28
d_gene: .
j_gene: TRBJ1-2
CDR3nt: TGTGCCAGCAGTTTAGGCCAGGCCCTTGGCTACACCTTC
CDR3aa: CASSLGQALGYTF

abundance: few
v_gene: TRBV11-2
d_gene: .
j_gene: TRBJ2-3
CDR3nt: TGCGCCAGCAGCTTAGTGTGGTTGGGGGCAGATACGCAGTATTTT
CDR3aa: CASSLVWLGADTQYF

abundance: .
v_gene: TRBV28
d_gene: .
j_gene: TRBJ1-1
CDR3nt: TGTGCCAGCAGTTTATCACTTATGGTAGGTCCTGAAGCTTTCTTT
CDR3aa: CASSLSLMVGPEAFF

abundance: few
v_gene: TRBV7-9
d_gene: .
j_gene: TRBJ2-3
CDR3nt: TGTGCCGGCAGCGCGATCTTTATGACAGATACGCATTATTTT
CDR3aa: CAGSAIFMTDTHYF

abundance: .
v_gene: TRBV14
d_gene: TRBD2
j_gene: TRBJ2-3
CDR3nt: TGTGCCAGCAGCCAAGGTAGCGGGAGCACAGATACGCAGTATTTT
CDR3aa: CASSQGSGSTDTQYF

abundance: few
v_gene: TRBV3-1
d_gene: .
j_gene: TRBJ2-7
CDR3nt: TGTGCCAGCAGCCAATATGGGACCATCTACGAGCAGTACTTC
CDR3aa: CASSQYGTIYEQYF

abundance: .
v_gene: TRBV20-1
d_gene: .
j_gene: TRBJ2-1
CDR3nt: TGCAGTGCCACCCTAGGGGGGGCGGCCTACAATGAGCAGTTCTTC
CDR3aa: CSATLGGAAYNEQFF

abundance: .
v_gene: TRBV19
d_gene: TRBD1
j_gene: TRBJ2-7
CDR3nt: TGTGCCAGTAGCGGACAGGGGTCCCCTTACGAGCAGTACTTC
CDR3aa: CASSGQGSPYEQYF

abundance: few
v_gene: TRBV7-9
d_gene: TRBD2
j_gene: TRBJ2-7
CDR3nt: TGTGCCAGCAGCTTATCGGCGGGAGGTTACGAGCAGTACTTC
CDR3aa: CASSLSAGGYEQYF

abundance: few
v_gene: TRBV20-1
d_gene: .
j_gene: TRBJ2-5
CDR3nt: TGCAGTGCTTGCCCGGAAGAGACCCAGTACTTC
CDR3aa: CSACPEETQYF

abundance: .
v_gene: TRBV24-1
d_gene: TRBD2
j_gene: TRBJ2-5
CDR3nt: TGTGCCACCAGTGATTTGTCGCTAGCGGATCAAGAGACCCAGTACTTC
CDR3aa: CATSDLSLADQETQYF

abundance: .
v_gene: TRBV4-3
d_gene: TRBD1
j_gene: TRBJ2-7
CDR3nt: TGCGCCAGCAGCCTCCTCCCGGGACAGGGATACGAGCAGTACTTC
CDR3aa: CASSLLPGQGYEQYF

abundance: .
v_gene: TRBV5-1
d_gene: .
j_gene: TRBJ2-1
CDR3nt: TGCGCCAGCAGCTTGACCCAATCTGAGCAGTTCTTC
CDR3aa: CASSLTQSEQFF

abundance: .
v_gene: TRBV5-4
d_gene: TRBD1
j_gene: TRBJ1-4
CDR3nt: TGTGCCAGCAGCTTGCAGGGGGCGTCTAATGAAAAACTGTTTTTT
CDR3aa: CASSLQGASNEKLFF

abundance: .
v_gene: TRBV5-1
d_gene: .
j_gene: TRBJ2-3
CDR3nt: TGCGCCAGCAGCCCGGGGTACACAGATACGCAGTATTTT
CDR3aa: CASSPGYTDTQYF

abundance: .
v_gene: TRBV20-1
d_gene: .
j_gene: TRBJ2-3
CDR3nt: TGCAGTGCTATAGTCCAGGACTCAGCTACATTCAGAGATACGCAGTATTTT
CDR3aa: CSAIVQDSATFRDTQYF

abundance: .
v_gene: TRBV5-1
d_gene: .
j_gene: TRBJ2-6
CDR3nt: TGCGCCAGCAGGAGGGATCTAGGAGGGGCCAACGTCCCGACTTTC
CDR3aa: CASRRDLGGANVPTF

abundance: .
v_gene: TRBV24-1
d_gene: TRBD1
j_gene: TRBJ1-4
CDR3nt: TGTGCCACCAGTGATCCACGGACAGGCACTAATGAAAAACTGTTTTTT
CDR3aa: CATSDPRTGTNEKLFF

abundance: few
v_gene: TRBV20-1
d_gene: .
j_gene: TRBJ1-6
CDR3nt: TGCAGTGCTAGAGAAGCCGGCACTATTAATTCACCCCTCCACTTT
CDR3aa: CSAREAGTINSPLHF

abundance: .
v_gene: TRBV2
d_gene: .
j_gene: TRBJ2-3
CDR3nt: TGTGCCAGCAATTTTGAGAGGGCCAAAGATACGCAGTATTTT
CDR3aa: CASNFERAKDTQYF

abundance: few
v_gene: TRBV20-1
d_gene: TRBD2
j_gene: TRBJ2-1
CDR3nt: TGCAGTGCTACCTACGGACTAGCGGGGGCCTACAATGAGCAGTTCTTC
CDR3aa: CSATYGLAGAYNEQFF

abundance: .
v_gene: TRBV5-1
d_gene: .
j_gene: TRBJ2-4
CDR3nt: TGCGCCAGCAGCTTGGACACAGTTGGTGGGGCCATTCAGTACTTC
CDR3aa: CASSLDTVGGAIQYF

abundance: .
v_gene: TRBV7-9
d_gene: .
j_gene: TRBJ2-1
CDR3nt: TGTGCCAGCAGCTCGAGTGGGCCGGAGCAGTTCTTC
CDR3aa: CASSSSGPEQFF

abundance: few
v_gene: TRBV27
d_gene: .
j_gene: TRBJ1-1
CDR3nt: TGTGCCAGCAGATGGGACCTGAACACTGAAGCTTTCTTT
CDR3aa: CASRWDLNTEAFF

abundance: few
v_gene: TRBV6-2/TRBV6-3
d_gene: .
j_gene: TRBJ2-3
CDR3nt: TGTGCCAGCAGTTATGGAGGGGCCACAGATACGCAGTATTTT
CDR3aa: CASSYGGATDTQYF

abundance: few
v_gene: TRBV10-3
d_gene: .
j_gene: TRBJ1-4
CDR3nt: TGTGCCATCAGTGATTCGGGGTCTAGTAATGAAAAACTGTTTTTT
CDR3aa: CAISDSGSSNEKLFF

abundance: few
v_gene: TRBV2
d_gene: TRBD2
j_gene: TRBJ2-1
CDR3nt: TGTGCCAGCAGAATAGCGGGAGGCGAGCAGTTCTTC
CDR3aa: CASRIAGGEQFF

abundance: .
v_gene: TRBV7-2
d_gene: .
j_gene: TRBJ1-3
CDR3nt: TGTGCCAGCAGCCCCTCTCGGGTCAGGGGAAGTATCGGAAACACCATATATTTT
CDR3aa: CASSPSRVRGSIGNTIYF

abundance: few
v_gene: TRBV21-1
d_gene: .
j_gene: TRBJ1-4
CDR3nt: TGTGCCAGCAGCACCAGTCAGGGTGAAAAACTGTTTTTT
CDR3aa: CASSTSQGEKLFF

abundance: few
v_gene: TRBV5-1
d_gene: .
j_gene: TRBJ2-5
CDR3nt: TGCGCCAGCAGCTTGGACGATTACCAAGAGACCCAGTACTTC
CDR3aa: CASSLDDYQETQYF

abundance: few
v_gene: TRBV28
d_gene: .
j_gene: TRBJ1-6
CDR3nt: TGTGCCAGCAGCCCGCTTTCGAGTTTACCCCTCCACTTT
CDR3aa: CASSPLSSLPLHF

abundance: .
v_gene: TRBV6-6
d_gene: .
j_gene: TRBJ1-2
CDR3nt: TGTGCCAGCAGTTACCCGGACGGAAAAACCTATGGCTACACCTTC
CDR3aa: CASSYPDGKTYGYTF

abundance: few
v_gene: TRBV14
d_gene: TRBD1
j_gene: TRBJ1-4
CDR3nt: TGTGCCAGCAGCCAAAGACAGGGATCTACTAATGAAAAACTGTTTTTT
CDR3aa: CASSQRQGSTNEKLFF

abundance: few
v_gene: TRBV20-1
d_gene: TRBD1
j_gene: TRBJ1-4
CDR3nt: TGCAGTGCTAGTAAAGGGGGCACTAGTGAAAAGCTGTTTTTT
CDR3aa: CSASKGGTSEKLFF

abundance: few
v_gene: TRBV27
d_gene: .
j_gene: TRBJ2-3
CDR3nt: TGTGCCAGCAGCCCCATGGGGGTAGCGTTCACAGATACGCAGTATTTT
CDR3aa: CASSPMGVAFTDTQYF

abundance: few
v_gene: TRBV6-2/TRBV6-3
d_gene: .
j_gene: TRBJ2-5
CDR3nt: TGTGCCAGCCGTCGGCTTGGGGGCCAAGAGACCCAGTACTTC
CDR3aa: CASRRLGGQETQYF

abundance: .
v_gene: TRBV12-3/TRBV12-4
d_gene: .
j_gene: TRBJ1-2
CDR3nt: TGTGCCAGCAGTTTGGGCCTCTATGGCCACACCTTC
CDR3aa: CASSLGLYGHTF

abundance: .
v_gene: TRBV28
d_gene: TRBD1
j_gene: TRBJ1-2
CDR3nt: TGTGCCAGCAGTCCCGGGGACAGACGTGACTATGGCTACACCTTC
CDR3aa: CASSPGDRRDYGYTF

abundance: .
v_gene: TRBV2
d_gene: .
j_gene: TRBJ2-5
CDR3nt: TGTGCCAGCAGTGAACTCACAGGGCCAGAGACCCAGTACTTC
CDR3aa: CASSELTGPETQYF

abundance: .
v_gene: TRBV28
d_gene: .
j_gene: TRBJ2-1
CDR3nt: TGTGCCAGCAGTTTTCAAGGGACCTGCAATGAGCAGTTCTTC
CDR3aa: CASSFQGTCNEQFF

abundance: few
v_gene: TRBV4-1
d_gene: .
j_gene: TRBJ2-2
CDR3nt: TGCGCCAGCAGCCAAGATTTCCTCTCAAACACCGGGGAGCTGTTTTTT
CDR3aa: CASSQDFLSNTGELFF